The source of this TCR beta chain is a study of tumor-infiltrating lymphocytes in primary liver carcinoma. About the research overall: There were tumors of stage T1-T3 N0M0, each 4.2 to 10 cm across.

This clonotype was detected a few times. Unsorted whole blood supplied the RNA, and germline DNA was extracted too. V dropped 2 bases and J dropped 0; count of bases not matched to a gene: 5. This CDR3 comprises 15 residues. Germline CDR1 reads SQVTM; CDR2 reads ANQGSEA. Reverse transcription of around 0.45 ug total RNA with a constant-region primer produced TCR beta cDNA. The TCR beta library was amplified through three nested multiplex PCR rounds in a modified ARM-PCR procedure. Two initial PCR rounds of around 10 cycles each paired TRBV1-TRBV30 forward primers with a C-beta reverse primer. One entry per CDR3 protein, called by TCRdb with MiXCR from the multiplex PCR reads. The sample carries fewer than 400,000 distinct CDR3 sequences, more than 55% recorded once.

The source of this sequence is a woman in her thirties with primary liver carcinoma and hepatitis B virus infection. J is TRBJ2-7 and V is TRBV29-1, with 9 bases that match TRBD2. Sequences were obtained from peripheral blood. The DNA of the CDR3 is TGCAGCGTTGAATTCCCTAGCGGGAACTCCTACGAGCAGTACTTC. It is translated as CSVEFPSGNSYEQYF.